This entry lists 19 T cell receptor beta chains sequenced from one sample in a study of blood T cell repertoires in COVID-19. Clones were sequenced by immunoSEQ multiplex PCR, and TCRdb holds only the in-frame ones, with some missing. In the table there are about 300,000 clones, around 84% of which are singletons. Sequencing was done on a sample of peripheral blood. The receptors come from a man in his 70s with acute or convalescent COVID-19.

The gene calls are TRBV18 and TRBJ2-1; D perhaps matches TRBD2 (5 bases). Deletions cut 2 bases from V and 0 bases from J, with 8 bases between. CDR3 length equals 15 residues. Germline values: CDR1 KGHSH, CDR2 LQKENI. CDR3 loop: CASSPVTSSYNEQFF. CDR3 DNA: TGTGCCAGCTCACCAGTTACTAGCTCCTACAATGAGCAGTTCTTC.

The V call is TRBV6-5, the J call TRBJ2-1, with 8 nucleotides matching TRBD2. The CDR3 is 14 amino acids. Germline assignment: CDR1 MNHEY and CDR2 SVGAGI. V shed 8 bases, J shed 1 base, and the junction held 4 bases outside the gene matches. The CDR3 here is CASGRGASYNEQFF. The CDR3 DNA follows: TGTGCCAGCGGGCGGGGGGCTTCCTACAATGAGCAGTTCTTC.

CDR3 sequence: CASSPGTISYNEQFF. The CDR3 DNA reads as TGTGCCAGTAGTCCCGGGACAATCTCCTACAATGAGCAGTTCTTC. J is TRBJ2-1 and V is TRBV19; possible D gene TRBD1, 6 bases. The V end was cut by 5 bases, the J end by 0 bases, with 11 bases between. This CDR3 is built from 15 residues. Germline assignment: CDR1 LNHDA and CDR2 SQIVND (reference sequence).

This chain connects TRBV30 to TRBJ2-2, with no clear D. The V end lost 2 bases, the J end lost 0 bases, and 4 bases lay between the germline ends. CDR3 length: 13 amino acids. Germline CDR1 is GTSNPN and CDR2 is SVGIG (reference sequence). The DNA for the CDR3 is TGTGCCTGGAGTATTACGAACACCGGGGAGCTGTTTTTT. Its protein is CAWSITNTGELFF.

This chain uses TRBV11-1 with TRBJ1-2; 7 positions match TRBD1. After removal of 5 bases from V and 0 bases from J, the junction contained 6 bases not matched to a gene. Germline CDR1 SGHAT, CDR2 FQDESV (reference sequence). This CDR3 is 15 amino acids long. In DNA form, the CDR3 reads TGTGCCAGCAGCGAAGACAGGGAAGCTAACTATGGCTACACCTTC. As protein: CASSEDREANYGYTF.

The gene calls are TRBV9 and TRBJ2-7, with 10 bases that match TRBD2. This CDR3 has 15 residues. Germline V gene sequence: CDR1 SGDLS, CDR2 YYNGEE. Trimming removed 4 bases from V and 5 bases from J; junction bases left unmatched: 9. The CDR3 nucleotides read TGTGCCAGCAGCCCCGCTAGCGGGAGTCCCAACGAGCAGTACTTC. Encoded protein: CASSPASGSPNEQYF.

The chain is built from TRBV29-1 and TRBJ2-3, with 7 bases lining up with TRBD2. The CDR3 has 14 residues. V was pared by 3 bases and J by 2 bases, with 5 bases of the junction left unmatched. From germline, CDR1 is SQVTM and CDR2 ANQGSEA. In nucleotides, the CDR3 is TGCAGCGTTGAGACTAGCTATGCCACAGATACGCAGTATTTT. It translates to CSVETSYATDTQYF.

The CDR3 region is CASSRGGVSQPQHF. For the CDR3, the DNA is TGTGCCAGCAGCCGCGGGGGCGTGAGTCAGCCCCAGCATTTT. The V and J genes are TRBV28 and TRBJ1-5; D might be TRBD1 (6 bases). Germline CDR1 reads MDHEN; CDR2 reads SYDVKM. Trimming took off 6 bases at V and 6 bases at J, with 15 bases between the two ends. There are 14 residues in the CDR3.

The count of this clone is one. The V and J genes are TRBV29-1 and TRBJ2-5; no reliable D call. Germline assignment: CDR1 SQVTM and CDR2 ANQGSEA. The CDR3 has 13 amino acids. V shed 6 bases and J shed 5 bases, with 16 bases lying between them. In DNA, the CDR3 is TGCAGCGTCGAGCCAGGTGGAAAGGAGACCCAGTACTTC. This encodes CSVEPGGKETQYF.

This chain joins TRBV20-1 and TRBJ1-1; D is uncertain. Germline CDR1 is DFQATT and CDR2 is SNEGSKA (reference sequence). The CDR3 spans 10 residues. CDR3 in DNA: TGCAGGGCAGGGAACACTGAAGCTTTCTTT. Translating gives CRAGNTEAFF.

The chain has TRBV29-1 and TRBJ2-1; possibly TRBD2 for D (6 bases). CDR1 and CDR2 (germline): SQVTM, ANQGSEA. There are 12 residues in the CDR3. Between the trimmed V and J ends, which lost 7 bases and 6 bases, there was a span of 13 bases. The CDR3 region is CSGGIGVNEQFF. The CDR3 bases are TGCAGCGGCGGGATTGGGGTCAATGAGCAGTTCTTC.

The V gene is TRBV7-2, the J gene TRBJ2-2; no clear D gene. The V and J ends lost 5 bases and 1 base respectively, with 11 bases between them. CDR1 is SGHTA and CDR2 is FQGNSA in the germline V gene. This CDR3 region has 15 residues. The CDR3 reads CASSPSNRNTGELFF. The CDR3 DNA is TGTGCCAGCAGCCCATCTAACAGGAACACCGGGGAGCTGTTTTTT.

The rearrangement uses TRBV19 and TRBJ2-1, with TRBD2 matching 9 bases. V trimming: 3 bases; J trimming: 9 bases; junction bases outside the gene matches: 12. Germline CDR1 reads LNHDA; CDR2 reads SQIVND (reference sequence). The CDR3 extends over 16 amino acids. CDR3: CASSIGGSGSSGEQFF. CDR3 coding DNA: TGTGCCAGTAGTATCGGGGGTAGCGGGAGTTCAGGTGAGCAGTTCTTC. Based on the CDR3 plus reference TRBV19 and TRBJ2-1, the full variable domain is DGGITQSPKYLFRKEGQNVTLSCEQNLNHDAMYWYRQDPGQGLRLIYYSQIVNDFQKGDIAEGYSVSREKKESFPLTVTSAQKNPTAFYLCASSIGGSGSSGEQFFGPGTRLTVL.

This clone was recorded only once. This chain connects TRBV28 to TRBJ2-2; 7 positions agree with TRBD2. J was trimmed by 5 bases and V by 6 bases; bases with no gene match: 9. This CDR3 has 15 amino acids. Germline-derived CDR1 and CDR2 are MDHEN and SYDVKM. Here the CDR3 DNA reads TGTGCCAGCAGCCTAGCGGCCACCGGGACCGGGGAGCTGTTTTTT. It codes for CASSLAATGTGELFF. The whole variable domain, remainder taken from reference TRBV28 and TRBJ2-2, is DVKVTQSSRYLVKRTGEKVFLECVQDMDHENMFWYRQDPGLGLRLIYFSYDVKMKEKGDIPEGYSVSREKKERFSLILESASTNQTSMYLCASSLAATGTGELFFGEGSRLTVL.

In DNA form, the CDR3 reads TGCGCCAGCAGCTTGGGAGGTAGGACAGGGGACTACGAGCAGTACTTC. Translation: CASSLGGRTGDYEQYF. The chain links TRBV5-1 to TRBJ2-7; 9 bases are shared with TRBD1. Trimming cost V 0 bases and J 3 bases; bases outside gene matches: 7. CDR3 length: 16 amino acids. Germline V gene sequence: CDR1 SGHRS, CDR2 YFSETQ. The full variable domain, with the rest looked up from reference TRBV5-1 and TRBJ2-7, is KAGVTQTPRYLIKTRGQQVTLSCSPISGHRSVSWYQQTPGQGLQFLFEYFSETQRNKGNFPGRFSGRQFSNSRSEMNVSTLELGDSALYLCASSLGGRTGDYEQYFGPGTRLTVT.

The sample holds one count of this clone. The J gene is TRBJ1-5, the V gene TRBV29-1; no clear D. The V end was cut by 7 bases, the J end by 1 base, with 11 bases between. From germline, CDR1 is SQVTM and CDR2 ANQGSEA. This CDR3 has 13 residues. CDR3 loop: CSARTGSNQPQHF. The CDR3 coding sequence is TGCAGCGCTCGGACGGGAAGCAATCAGCCCCAGCATTTT.

This chain joins TRBV12-3 or TRBV12-4 and TRBJ1-2, with 9 bases fitting TRBD1. This CDR3 is 13 amino acids long. V was pared by 3 bases and J by 10 bases, with 6 bases of the junction left unmatched. The CDR3 sequence: CASSLGQGGYYTF. Here the CDR3 DNA reads TGTGCCAGCAGTTTGGGACAGGGAGGGTACTACACCTTC.

The chain couples TRBV19 to TRBJ1-2, with D hard to call. The CDR3 runs to 12 residues. V lost 5 bases and J 6 bases, leaving 10 bases between the germline ends. CDR1 LNHDA and CDR2 SQIVND come from the germline V gene (reference sequence). CDR3 region: CASSRASDGYTF. The CDR3 nucleotides are TGTGCCAGTAGTCGCGCGTCTGATGGCTACACCTTC.

The chain has TRBV7-6 and TRBJ1-3; D is unclear. From germline, CDR1 is SGHVS and CDR2 FNYEAQ. The CDR3 runs to 15 residues. V lost 7 bases, J lost 4 bases, and 17 bases lay in between. This CDR3 is CASTPDTLAGNTIYF. CDR3 nucleotides: TGTGCCAGCACACCTGACACTCTGGCCGGAAACACCATATATTTT.